Listed below are T cell receptor beta chains from one sample, sequenced in a study of vaccination effects on CD4 cells after COVID-19. The antigens of these receptors remain unknown. Clones were sequenced by immunoSEQ multiplex PCR, and TCRdb holds only the in-frame ones, with some missing. The sample records more than 60,000 clones, about 69% being singletons. Material: CD4+ T cells from PBMCs cultured without peptide, obtained before COVID-19 vaccination. The receptors stem from a human donor who had a prior SARS-CoV-2 infection. Both conserved end residues are part of each CDR3. A D gene is named only where the DNA matches it firmly. Size tells how often a clone was seen (once, few, many) or the class of an expanded clone, and some rows leave it out.

>TRBV6-5|TRBJ1-2|NA|TRBD1
TGTGCCAGCAAAGGGACAGGGGAGGGCTATGGCTACACCTTC
CASKGTGEGYGYTF
>TRBV6-2/TRBV6-3|TRBJ2-5|NA|TRBD2
TGTGCCAGCAGTTCAAGACTAGCGGGAGGTACCGAGACCCAGTACTTC
CASSSRLAGGTETQYF
>TRBV9|TRBJ1-6|NA|NA
TGTGCCAGCAGCGTAGAAGTCGGTTATAATTCACCCCTCCACTTT
CASSVEVGYNSPLHF
>TRBV5-1|TRBJ2-2|NA|NA
TGCGCCAGCAGCTTGGAGACGGGTGGAGGTACCGGGGAGCTGTTTTTT
CASSLETGGGTGELFF
>TRBV30|TRBJ1-1|NA|TRBD1
TGTGCCTGGAGTGTACCCCCGACAGGGATGACTGAAGCTTTCTTT
CAWSVPPTGMTEAFF
>TRBV5-4|TRBJ1-4|NA|NA
TGTGCCAGCAGCTTGGGAGGGGGGCTGAGTAATGAAAAACTGTTTTTT
CASSLGGGLSNEKLFF
>TRBV7-8|TRBJ2-1|NA|NA
TGTGCCAGCAGCTTAGACGGAGCCTACAATGAGCAGTTCTTC
CASSLDGAYNEQFF
>TRBV11-3|TRBJ2-6|NA|NA
TGTGCCAGCAGCTCCTCGGTGGGGGCCAACGTCCTGACTTTC
CASSSSVGANVLTF
>TRBV12-3/TRBV12-4|TRBJ1-2|NA|NA
TGTGCCAGCAGTTTAGTACGGGGGGCCGGCTACACCTTC
CASSLVRGAGYTF
>TRBV5-4|TRBJ2-1|NA|NA
TGTGCCAGCAGCTTGGATGGGAGCACCCAACCATACAATGAGCAGTTCTTC
CASSLDGSTQPYNEQFF
>TRBV5-4|TRBJ2-3|NA|NA
TGTGCCATACCGGGACACAGCACAGATACGCAGTATTTT
CAIPGHSTDTQYF
>TRBV19|TRBJ2-7|NA|TRBD1
TGTGCCAGTGGAACAGGGGACGAGCAGTACTTC
CASGTGDEQYF
>TRBV19|TRBJ1-4|NA|NA
TGTGCCAGTAGTATCAAGGGAGAAAAACTGTTTTTT
CASSIKGEKLFF
>TRBV6-2/TRBV6-3|TRBJ1-2|NA|NA
TGTGCCAGCATCCCTCTTGGGACTCAAAAAAGCGGCTACACCTTC
CASIPLGTQKSGYTF
>TRBV10-3|TRBJ1-3|NA|NA
TGTGCCATCAGTGAGTCGATAGACGGAAACACCATATATTTT
CAISESIDGNTIYF
>TRBV5-6|TRBJ2-5|few|NA
TGTGCCAGCAGCTCTACGACGTATGCAGGGGAAGAGACCCAGTACTTC
CASSSTTYAGEETQYF
>TRBV6-5|TRBJ2-7|NA|NA
TGTGCCAGCAGTTACTCGATCGGAGGAGCCCCCTACGAGCAGTACTTC
CASSYSIGGAPYEQYF
>TRBV3-1/TRBV3-2|TRBJ2-7|NA|NA
TGTGCCAGCAGCCAGAACTCCTACGAGCAGTACTTC
CASSQNSYEQYF
>TRBV5-8|TRBJ1-5|NA|NA
TGTGCCAGCAGCTTGATTGGGGAGGGAGTAAATCAGCCCCAGCATTTT
CASSLIGEGVNQPQHF
>TRBV11-3|TRBJ2-2|NA|TRBD2
TGTGCCAGCAGCCCCCGTTCCCCGGGAGGGAACACCGGGGAGCTGTTTTTT
CASSPRSPGGNTGELFF
>TRBV2|TRBJ2-1|NA|TRBD2
TGTGCCAGCAGTTTCCTAGCGGGAGGAGAGGGGCAGTTCTTC
CASSFLAGGEGQFF
>TRBV7-2|TRBJ2-3|NA|TRBD2
TGTGCCAGCAGCTCGACTAGCGGCGGAGGTCCTAGAACGCAGTATTTT
CASSSTSGGGPRTQYF
>TRBV3-1/TRBV3-2|TRBJ2-1|NA|TRBD2
TGTGCCAGCACCCGGGGGGGGCCGCGGTACAATGAGCAGTTCTTC
CASTRGGPRYNEQFF
>TRBV9|TRBJ2-1|NA|TRBD2
TGTGCCAGCAGCGGTAGCGGGAGGGCCTACAATGAGCAGTTCTTC
CASSGSGRAYNEQFF
>TRBV7-9|TRBJ2-7|NA|TRBD2
TGTGCCAGCAGCTTAGGGGGGGGGAACGAGCAGTACTTC
CASSLGGGNEQYF
>TRBV5-1|TRBJ1-5|NA|NA
TGCGCCAGCAGCTGGGAGGGAGGGCCGGGTCAGCCCCAGCATTTT
CASSWEGGPGQPQHF
>TRBV5-1|TRBJ1-2|NA|TRBD1
TGCGCCAGCAGAATAGGGACAGGAGGATCATATGGCTACACCTTC
CASRIGTGGSYGYTF
>TRBV10-3|TRBJ1-2|NA|TRBD1
TGTGCCATCACACTGGACAGGGGAGACGGCTACACCTTC
CAITLDRGDGYTF
>TRBV5-1|TRBJ1-2|NA|NA
TGCGCCAGCAGCTTGGACGCGGATGGCTACACCTTC
CASSLDADGYTF
>TRBV19|TRBJ2-7|NA|TRBD2
TGTGCCAGTAGTTTACTAGCGGGAGGCCCCTACGAGCAGTACTTC
CASSLLAGGPYEQYF
>TRBV28|TRBJ2-5|once|NA
TGTGCCAGCAGTCCTACAGGGAGGGTACAAGAGACCCAGTACTTC
CASSPTGRVQETQYF
>TRBV6-5|TRBJ2-7|NA|NA
TGTGCCAGCTCCGGGCAGTTCGCTTCCTACGAGCAGTACTTC
CASSGQFASYEQYF
>TRBV5-4|TRBJ2-1|NA|TRBD2
TGTGCCAGCAGCTTTCCCGGGACTAGCACCCATGAGCAGTTCTTC
CASSFPGTSTHEQFF
>TRBV6-5|TRBJ1-2|once|NA
TGTGCCAGCAGGCGGGCCCCCGTCTTGGGCTACACCTTC
CASRRAPVLGYTF
>TRBV30|TRBJ1-2|NA|NA
TGTGCCTGGAGTGTGTATAGAACAGGGCGCCCTACTAACTATGGCTACACCTTC
CAWSVYRTGRPTNYGYTF
>TRBV12-5|TRBJ1-1|few|NA
TGTGCTAGTGGTTTGGTACGGCTGACAGGACAAATGAACACTGAAGCTTTCTTT
CASGLVRLTGQMNTEAFF
>TRBV19|TRBJ1-2|NA|NA
TGTGCCAGTAGTATTGTTCGGATGAACTATGGCTACACCTTC
CASSIVRMNYGYTF
>TRBV12-3/TRBV12-4|TRBJ2-3|many|NA
TGTGCCAGCAGGGACAACACAGATACGCAGTATTTT
CASRDNTDTQYF
>TRBV11-2|TRBJ2-2|few|NA
TGTGCCAGCAGCTCTTATATAGCAACCGGGGAGCTGTTTTTT
CASSSYIATGELFF
>TRBV5-4|TRBJ2-7|once|NA
TGTGCCAGCAGCTTGGACCCACCCGCCTACGAGCAGTACTTC
CASSLDPPAYEQYF
>TRBV5-4|TRBJ2-1|NA|NA
TGTGCCAGCAGCTTCGGCCGGGGGCAATACAATGAGCAGTTCTTC
CASSFGRGQYNEQFF
>TRBV7-9|TRBJ2-3|few|NA
TGTGCCAGCAGAGACGGGGGTTTTAGCACAGATACGCAGTATTTT
CASRDGGFSTDTQYF
>TRBV7-3|TRBJ2-3|NA|NA
TGTGCCAGCAGCTTAGGGGTAGGTTCAAGTGGAGATACGCAGTATTTT
CASSLGVGSSGDTQYF
>TRBV6-2/TRBV6-3|TRBJ2-3|few|TRBD2
TGTGCCAGCAGCCCGCGACTAGCGGGAGACACAGATACGCAGTATTTT
CASSPRLAGDTDTQYF
>TRBV13|TRBJ2-3|NA|TRBD2
TGTGCCAGCAGCTCACGAACTAGCGGGAGAACAGATACGCAGTATTTT
CASSSRTSGRTDTQYF
>TRBV20-1|TRBJ2-1|NA|NA
TGCAGTGCTACCCCTGGCGATGAGCAGTTCTTC
CSATPGDEQFF
>TRBV5-8|TRBJ2-7|NA|NA
TGTGCCAGCAGCTCCTGGGACCGCCGCTACGAGCAGTACTTC
CASSSWDRRYEQYF
>TRBV30|TRBJ2-2|NA|NA
TGTGCCTGGAGTGTTTGGCAGAGCACCGGGGAGCTGTTTTTT
CAWSVWQSTGELFF
>TRBV5-4|TRBJ2-6|NA|NA
TGTGCCAGCAGGGGGAGAACTGGGGCCAACGTCCTGACTTTC
CASRGRTGANVLTF
>TRBV6-1|TRBJ2-3|NA|NA
TGTGCCAGCAGTGAAAGGGGATCAGATACGCAGTATTTT
CASSERGSDTQYF
>TRBV5-1|TRBJ1-1|few|NA
TGCGCCAGCAGCTTGGCCTCGGGCAGGGCGAACAACATGAACACTGAAGCTTTCTTT
CASSLASGRANNMNTEAFF
>TRBV5-1|TRBJ2-5|NA|NA
TGCGCCAGCAGCTTGAGGGGACATGGCGGTGGAGAGACCCAGTACTTC
CASSLRGHGGGETQYF
>TRBV18|TRBJ1-1|many|NA
TGTGCCAGCTCACCTCTAGTGGGGAACACTGAAGCTTTCTTT
CASSPLVGNTEAFF
>TRBV13|TRBJ2-1|NA|NA
TGTGCCAGCAGCCTGAGAGGGGCTGAGCAGTTCTTC
CASSLRGAEQFF
>TRBV18|TRBJ2-5|NA|NA
TGTGCCAGCTCACCCCCCCCAGGGTCAGAGACCCAGTACTTC
CASSPPPGSETQYF